A single sample gave rise to the 4 T cell receptor beta chains below, sequenced in a study of shared clonotypes between healthy human individuals. The repertoire was sequenced with immunoSEQ multiplex PCR; TCRdb's copy has only in-frame clones and lacks some. The data show roughly 1.5 million clones, roughly 98% seen once. Sequences were obtained from naive CD4+ T cells sorted from blood. Documented subset: CD45RA+ positively selected. These receptors all come from a man aged 30 to 45 in good health.

The chain employs TRBV11-3 and TRBJ2-3; no definite D call. Germline assignment: CDR1 SGHNT and CDR2 YENEEA. The ends were cut back, 2 bases at V and 9 bases at J, with 9 bases in the middle. This CDR3 region has 12 residues. CDR3 loop: CASSLKIVTQYF. Written as DNA, the CDR3 is TGTGCCAGCAGCTTAAAAATTGTCACGCAGTATTTT.

The chain carries TRBV5-1 and TRBJ2-4; 8 bases match TRBD1. The CDR3 covers 17 residues. After removal of 4 bases from V and 6 bases from J, the junction contained 15 bases not matched to a gene. In germline, CDR1 is SGHRS, CDR2 YFSETQ. In DNA, the CDR3 is TGCGCCAGCAGCCTATTCGGACAGGGCGAATCATTAAACATTCAGTACTTC. Its translation: CASSLFGQGESLNIQYF. Based on the CDR3 plus reference TRBV5-1 and TRBJ2-4, the full variable domain is KAGVTQTPRYLIKTRGQQVTLSCSPISGHRSVSWYQQTPGQGLQFLFEYFSETQRNKGNFPGRFSGRQFSNSRSEMNVSTLELGDSALYLCASSLFGQGESLNIQYFGAGTRLSVL.

The chain couples TRBV5-4 to TRBJ2-1, with D perhaps TRBD2 (6 bases). Trimming left V 7 bases short and J 7 bases short, with 18 bases between. The CDR3 loop spans 14 amino acids. Germline V lookup: CDR1 SGHNT, CDR2 YYREEE (reference sequence). As DNA, the CDR3 is TGTGCCAGCTGGTACACGGGACTGGGGAATGAGCAGTTCTTC. It codes for CASWYTGLGNEQFF.

This sequence joins TRBV5-4 and TRBJ2-5; perhaps TRBD2 as D (6 bases). Germline CDR1 reads SGHNT; CDR2 reads YYREEE (reference sequence). Trimming took 4 bases from V and 1 from J, leaving 11 bases between them. CDR3 length: 14 amino acids. CDR3 region: CASSEDYAQETQYF. The CDR3 DNA follows: TGTGCCAGCAGCGAGGACTACGCCCAAGAGACCCAGTACTTC.